This is a list of T cell receptor beta chains from one sample in a study of a mutant IDH1 vaccine in newly diagnosed glioma. Here immunoSEQ multiplex PCR was the method, and the copy in TCRdb shows in-frame clones only, minus some. The table records 38,000 or so clones, over 70% of them present only once. These receptors have no known antigen. The sample here was peripheral blood mononuclear cells (PBMCs), taken from a glioma patient whose treatment included an IDH1 peptide vaccine. The receptors come from a woman in her twenties or thirties with glioma. Some clones in this sample may be carry-over from other donors' samples. The CDR3 runs from the conserved cysteine through the conserved F or W. A D gene is named only where the DNA matches it firmly. Only part of the rows carry a size: once, few, many, or a class if the clone is expanded.

v_gene: TRBV2; d_gene: .; j_gene: TRBJ2-6; abundance: .; CDR3aa: CASGAGGANVLTF; CDR3nt: TGTGCCAGCGGGGCGGGAGGGGCCAACGTCCTGACTTTC
v_gene: TRBV9; d_gene: .; j_gene: TRBJ2-2; abundance: .; CDR3aa: CASSGFTNTGELFF; CDR3nt: TGTGCCAGCAGCGGATTTACGAACACCGGGGAGCTGTTTTTT
v_gene: TRBV4-2; d_gene: .; j_gene: TRBJ1-4; abundance: .; CDR3aa: CASTQREKGEKLFF; CDR3nt: TGTGCCAGCACTCAAAGAGAGAAAGGTGAAAAACTGTTTTTT
v_gene: TRBV30; d_gene: .; j_gene: TRBJ2-1; abundance: .; CDR3aa: CAQVLGNYNEQFF; CDR3nt: TGTGCCCAAGTACTAGGAAACTACAATGAGCAGTTCTTC
v_gene: TRBV6-6; d_gene: .; j_gene: TRBJ2-1; abundance: .; CDR3aa: CASSYYRGEQFF; CDR3nt: TGTGCCAGCAGTTACTACCGGGGTGAGCAGTTCTTC
v_gene: TRBV27; d_gene: TRBD2; j_gene: TRBJ2-7; abundance: .; CDR3aa: CASRRREGREQYF; CDR3nt: TGTGCCAGCAGGAGGCGGGAGGGCCGCGAGCAGTACTTC
v_gene: TRBV6-5; d_gene: .; j_gene: TRBJ2-7; abundance: .; CDR3aa: CASRRSDGEQYF; CDR3nt: TGTGCCAGCAGAAGGTCCGACGGCGAGCAGTACTTC
v_gene: TRBV29-1; d_gene: TRBD2; j_gene: TRBJ2-7; abundance: once; CDR3aa: CSVSLAGVSYEQYF; CDR3nt: TGCAGCGTTTCTCTAGCGGGTGTCTCCTACGAGCAGTACTTC
v_gene: TRBV6-1; d_gene: .; j_gene: TRBJ1-5; abundance: .; CDR3aa: CASGLQGGQPQHF; CDR3nt: TGTGCCAGCGGGCTTCAAGGGGGACAGCCCCAGCATTTT
v_gene: TRBV2; d_gene: .; j_gene: TRBJ2-6; abundance: .; CDR3aa: CASSEGSGVSGANVLTF; CDR3nt: TGTGCCAGCAGCGAAGGGTCAGGGGTCTCTGGGGCCAACGTCCTGACTTTC
v_gene: TRBV18; d_gene: .; j_gene: TRBJ1-4; abundance: .; CDR3aa: CASSPSRGNEKLFF; CDR3nt: TGTGCCAGCTCACCCTCAAGGGGTAATGAAAAACTGTTTTTT